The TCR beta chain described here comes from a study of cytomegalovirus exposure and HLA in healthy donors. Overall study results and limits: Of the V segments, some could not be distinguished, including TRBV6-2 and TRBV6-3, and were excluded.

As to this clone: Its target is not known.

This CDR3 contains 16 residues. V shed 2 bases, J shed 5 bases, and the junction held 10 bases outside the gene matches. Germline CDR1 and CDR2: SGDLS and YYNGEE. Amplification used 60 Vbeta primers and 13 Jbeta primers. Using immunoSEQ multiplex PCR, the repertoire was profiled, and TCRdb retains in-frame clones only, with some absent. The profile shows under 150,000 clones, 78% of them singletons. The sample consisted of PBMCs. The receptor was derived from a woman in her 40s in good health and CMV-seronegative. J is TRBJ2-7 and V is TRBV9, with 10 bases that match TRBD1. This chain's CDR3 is CASSVQAGTGVNEQYF. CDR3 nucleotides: TGTGCCAGCAGCGTCCAGGCCGGGACAGGGGTCAACGAGCAGTACTTC. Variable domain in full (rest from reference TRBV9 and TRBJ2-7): DSGVTQTPKHLITATGQRVTLRCSPRSGDLSVYWYQQSLDQGLQFLIQYYNGEERAKGNILERFSAQQFPDLHSELNLSSLELGDSALYFCASSVQAGTGVNEQYFGPGTRLTVT.